The clone carrying this TCR beta chain showed up just a few times. Its specificity is not known. The CDR3 has 13 amino acids. Deletions cut 2 bases from V and 4 bases from J, with 8 bases between. Germline assignment: CDR1 MNHEY and CDR2 SVGAGI. Treatment of any kind had been given to no patient before thyroid surgery. This sample was included in a study of metastatic and nonmetastatic thyroid tumors. For the study at large: Across peripheral blood and tumor or nodule tissue samples taken from malignant and benign thyroid patients, the repertoires were compared with one another.

Regarding the study as a whole: As reported, TCR beta diversity in blood and tumor was significantly higher in malignant thyroid tumors than in benign nodules.

In the original workflow: Across clinicopathological groups, CDR3 differences served as the basis for building a distant-metastasis classifier for papillary thyroid cancer. Using MiXCR, TCRdb reanalyzed the PCR reads. These V and J calls rely on TCRdb rather than the paper's analysis. The sample lists approximately 30,000 clones, roughly 17% occurring once. The sequence derives from a female donor with papillary thyroid cancer or a benign thyroid nodule (not recorded which). Some clones in this sample may be carry-over from other donors' samples. This chain links TRBV6-5 with TRBJ1-1; D is undetermined. The material sequenced was blood. The CDR3 coding sequence is TGTGCCAGCAGTTACGGACGGGGCACTGAAGCTTTCTTT. Protein: CASSYGRGTEAFF.